This T cell receptor beta chain was sequenced for a study of shared clonotypes between healthy human individuals. This CDR3 spans 14 amino acids. V lost 7 bases and J 1 base, leaving 10 bases between the germline ends. Germline V lookup: CDR1 MNHNS, CDR2 SASEGT. Sorted-subset replicate PCRs used 200 ng of genomic DNA. This amount corresponded to about 30,000 T cell genomes. TCRdb keeps only in-frame clones here, not all; method: immunoSEQ multiplex PCR. The sample includes a few hundred thousand clones, 73% of them seen just once. Sequenced sample: memory CD4+ T cells sorted from blood. Subset reported: CD45RA-negative fraction. This clonotype was obtained from a man between 25 and 39 years old in good health. The chain recombines TRBV6-1 with TRBJ1-4; weak D call: TRBD1 (6 bases). CDR3 residues: CASTLGGTNEKLFF. In DNA, the CDR3 is TGTGCCAGCACCCTAGGGGGAACTAATGAAAAACTGTTTTTT.